This T cell receptor (beta chain) was sequenced for a study of blood T cell repertoires in COVID-19. Study background: Samples of COVID-19 (acute and convalescent) were obtained from the United States, Italy and Spain. PBMCs, B-cell-depleted T cells, or T cells were the source of the cDNA or gDNA that made up the material.

Trimming took 0 bases from V and 3 from J; bases not matched to a gene: 7. Per the germline V gene, CDR1 is SGHDN and CDR2 is FVKESK. This CDR3 region has 16 residues. Authors' analysis steps: Quantification of nucleated cells was approximated via reference gene primer amplification. Sequencing was performed with immunoSEQ multiplex PCR; in TCRdb, only in-frame clones are kept and a portion is missing. V and J calls and clone size follow that table, whereas D and trimming were derived from the DNA. This sample has approximately 110,000 clones, with 88% found just once. The TCR comes from a woman aged 45-59 years with active or convalescent COVID-19. The rearrangement links TRBV14 to TRBJ1-2; 7 bases align to TRBD1. Sequencing used peripheral blood. CDR3 sequence: CASSQEEGARYYGYTF. The CDR3 coding sequence is TGTGCCAGCAGCCAAGAGGAGGGGGCGCGATACTATGGCTACACCTTC.